This T cell receptor (beta chain) is drawn from a study of T-cell reconstitution after alpha-beta-depleted transplantation in children. Unique molecular identifiers were incorporated during preparation of the TCRbeta library. TCRdb processed the PCR reads anew with MiXCR; each CDR3 protein has one entry. The table shows hundreds of thousands of distinct CDR3 sequences, with about 10% occurring only once. This CDR3 has 14 amino acids. V trimming: 0 bases; J trimming: 6 bases; junction bases outside the gene matches: 4. Germline CDR1 reads SQVTM; CDR2 reads ANQGSEA. This TCR came from a human donor who donated a stem cell graft to a child with acute myeloid leukemia. This sequence joins TRBV29-1 and TRBJ2-7; 11 bases are a match to TRBD1. The starting material was PBMCs from the stem cell graft donor, obtained from the stem cell graft. CDR3 coding DNA: TGCAGCGTTGAAGATAGGACAGGGGGCAGCGAGCAGTACTTC. This codes for CSVEDRTGGSEQYF.